The 7 T cell receptor beta chains in this list originate from one sample, sequenced in a study of shared clonotypes between healthy human individuals. Only in-frame clones appear in the TCRdb table, and some are missing; sequencing was by immunoSEQ multiplex PCR. The sample lists more than 2 million clones, approximately 95% occurring once. CD8 cells regarded as naive lacked CD45RO, were positively chosen for CCR7, and omitted terminally differentiated effector memory CD45RA+ cells. Source material: naive CD8+ T cells sorted from blood. The receptors come from a man between 18 and 35 years old in good health.

In DNA, the CDR3 is TGTGCCAGCAGGAAAGACGGGGCCTACGAGCAGTACTTC. This gives the protein CASRKDGAYEQYF. This sequence joins TRBV2 and TRBJ2-7; maybe TRBD2 (5 bases). Germline V gene lookup returns CDR1 SNHLY and CDR2 FYNNEI. V lost 6 bases and J 2 bases, leaving 11 bases between the germline ends. The CDR3 covers 13 residues. The whole variable domain, remainder taken from reference TRBV2 and TRBJ2-7, is EPEVTQTPSHQVTQMGQEVILRCVPISNHLYFYWYRQILGQKVEFLVSFYNNEISEKSEIFDDQFSVERPDGSNFTLKIRSTKLEDSAMYFCASRKDGAYEQYFGPGTRLTVT.

The chain uses TRBV28 and TRBJ2-1; D possibly corresponds to TRBD1 (6 bases). The CDR3 runs to 15 residues. The V and J ends lost 10 bases and 6 bases respectively, with 22 bases between them. Looked up from germline, CDR1 is MDHEN and CDR2 is SYDVKM. CDR3 in DNA: TGTGCCACCCTTCCGATTGCCACAGGGAGCAATGAGCAGTTCTTC. Protein sequence: CATLPIATGSNEQFF.

This clone was recorded once. The chain employs TRBV5-4 and TRBJ2-1; 7 positions agree with TRBD2. Germline V lookup: CDR1 SGHNT, CDR2 YYREEE (reference sequence). The J segment lost 4 bases and the V segment lost 4 bases, leaving 8 bases of the junction unmatched. This CDR3 region has 15 residues. CDR3 protein: CASSQTGGGYNEQFF. In DNA, the CDR3 is TGTGCCAGCAGCCAGACGGGGGGTGGGTACAATGAGCAGTTCTTC.

The rearrangement links TRBV7-9 to TRBJ1-4; D perhaps matches TRBD1 (5 bases). V lost 5 bases, J lost 5 bases, and 15 bases lay in between. The CDR3 extends over 15 amino acids. Per the germline V gene, CDR1 is SEHNR and CDR2 is FQNEAQ (reference sequence). CDR3: CASSGWGFLNEKLFF. For the CDR3, the DNA is TGTGCCAGCAGCGGATGGGGCTTTCTAAATGAAAAACTGTTTTTT.

The chain uses TRBV7-8 and TRBJ2-1, with D possibly matching TRBD2 (6 bases). The CDR3 extends over 15 amino acids. Germline V gene lookup returns CDR1 SGHVS and CDR2 FQNEAQ. The V end lost 2 bases, the J end lost 5 bases, and 13 bases lay between the germline ends. The CDR3 DNA follows: TGTGCCAGCAGCTTACCGGGAGTATCCCACAATGAGCAGTTCTTC. It encodes CASSLPGVSHNEQFF.

This clone was observed once. The V call is TRBV2, the J call TRBJ2-2; D is perhaps TRBD2 (6 bases). The V end lost 4 bases, the J end lost 6 bases, and 18 bases lay between the germline ends. CDR1 and CDR2 from the germline V gene are SNHLY and FYNNEI. This CDR3 spans 16 amino acids. CDR3 nucleotides: TGTGCCAGCAGTGGAACTAGCCCTCAGAGGTCCGGGGAGCTGTTTTTT. Protein product: CASSGTSPQRSGELFF.

For this clone: Other DNA sequences of this sample code for an identical CDR3. The CDR3 bases are TGCGCCAGCAGCCCCGGACTAACCTACGAGCAGTACTTC. Translated: CASSPGLTYEQYF. The rearrangement joins TRBV4-1 to TRBJ2-7, with a tentative D call TRBD2 (6 bases). Trimming shortened V by 4 bases and J by 2 bases, and 9 bases separated the two germline ends. The CDR3 spans 13 residues. Germline V gene sequence: CDR1 MGHRA, CDR2 YSYEKL.